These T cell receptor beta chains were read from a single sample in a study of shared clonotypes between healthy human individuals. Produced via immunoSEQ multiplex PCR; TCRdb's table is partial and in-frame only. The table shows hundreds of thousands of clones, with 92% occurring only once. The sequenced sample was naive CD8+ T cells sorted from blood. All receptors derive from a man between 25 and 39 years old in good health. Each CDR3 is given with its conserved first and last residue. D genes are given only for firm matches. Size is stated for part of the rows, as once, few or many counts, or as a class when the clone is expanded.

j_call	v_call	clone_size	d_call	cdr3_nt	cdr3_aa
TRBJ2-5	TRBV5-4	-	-	TGTGCCAGCAGCTTGGCACGACCTCCAGAGACCCAGTACTTC	CASSLARPPETQYF
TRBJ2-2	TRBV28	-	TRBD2	TGTGCCAGCAGTATTATAGCGGGAGTGGTGTCCGGGGAGCTGTTTTTT	CASSIIAGVVSGELFF
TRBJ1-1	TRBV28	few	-	TGTGCCAGCAGTTTGGGGGATGAAGCTTTCTTT	CASSLGDEAFF
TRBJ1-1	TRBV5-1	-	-	TGCGCCAGCAGCTTTGGTGCAGAGAACACTGAAGCTTTCTTT	CASSFGAENTEAFF
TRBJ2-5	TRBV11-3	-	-	-	CASGQGHGSPAYF
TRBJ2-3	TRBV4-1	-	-	TGCGCCAGCAGCCTGGGGTTGGAGACAGATACGCAGTATTTT	CASSLGLETDTQYF
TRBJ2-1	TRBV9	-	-	TGTGCCAGCAGCGTAGGGGCCTTAACTCTTAATGAGCAGTTCTTC	CASSVGALTLNEQFF
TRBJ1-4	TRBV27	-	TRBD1	TGTGCCAGCAGTTTAACAGGGGGTCTTAATGAAAAACTGTTTTTT	CASSLTGGLNEKLFF
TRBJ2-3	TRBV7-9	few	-	TGTGCCAGCAGCTTCCCGATCGATGGGCAGTATTTT	CASSFPIDGQYF
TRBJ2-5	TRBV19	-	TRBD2	TGTGCCAGTAGTATTGTGGGAGGGCCCCCTTACGAGACCCAGTACTTC	CASSIVGGPPYETQYF
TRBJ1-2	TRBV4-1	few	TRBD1	TGCGCCAGCAGCCACAGCATAGAGGGGGCGCTTAGCTATGGCTACACCTTC	CASSHSIEGALSYGYTF
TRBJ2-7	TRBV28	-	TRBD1	TGTGCCAGCAGTTTAAGGGACAGTTACGAGCAGTACTTC	CASSLRDSYEQYF
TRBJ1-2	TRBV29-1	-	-	TGCAGCGTTGATCGGGACGGAACGTTGAACTATGGCTACACCTTC	CSVDRDGTLNYGYTF
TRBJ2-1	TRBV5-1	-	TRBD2	TGCGCCAGCAGCTTTCTAACTAGCGGGGTCTCCTACAATGAGCAGTTCTTC	CASSFLTSGVSYNEQFF
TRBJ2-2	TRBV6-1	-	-	TGTGCCAGCAGTGAATCGTCAGGGTTCGGGGAGCTGTTTTTT	CASSESSGFGELFF
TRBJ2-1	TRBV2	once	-	TGTGCCACCCCGGAATACAATGAGCAGTTCTTC	CATPEYNEQFF
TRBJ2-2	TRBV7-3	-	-	TGTGCCAGCAGCCCGCACCCGGGACAAAACGGGGAGCTGTTTTTT	CASSPHPGQNGELFF
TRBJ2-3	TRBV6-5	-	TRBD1	TGTGCCAGCTCCGGGACAGGGATAGATACGCAGTATTTT	CASSGTGIDTQYF
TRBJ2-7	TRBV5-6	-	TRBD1	TGTGCCAGCAGCGCGGGACAGGGCCTCTACGAGCAGTACTTC	CASSAGQGLYEQYF
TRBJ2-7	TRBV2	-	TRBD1	TGTGCCAGCAGTGAATATAGGGGACAGGCCTACGAGCAGTACTTC	CASSEYRGQAYEQYF
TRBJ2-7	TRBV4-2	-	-	TGTGCCAGCAGCCCTTTTGGACTTGGAAGTGAGCAGTACTTC	CASSPFGLGSEQYF
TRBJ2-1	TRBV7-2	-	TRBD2	TGTGCCAGCAGCTTAGCGGCGCTTGCGGGAGCCTACAATGAGCAGTTCTTC	CASSLAALAGAYNEQFF
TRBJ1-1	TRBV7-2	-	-	TGTGCCAGCAGCTTAGTTCTGGGAATCACTGAAGCTTTCTTT	CASSLVLGITEAFF
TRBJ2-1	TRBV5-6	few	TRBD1	TGTGCCAGCAGCTCCGGACAGGTGATAAATGAGCAGTTCTTC	CASSSGQVINEQFF
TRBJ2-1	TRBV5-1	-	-	TGCGCCAGCAGCTTTTCCCCAGGGGTGGGGAATGAGCAGTTCTTC	CASSFSPGVGNEQFF
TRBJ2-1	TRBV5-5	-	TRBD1	TGTGCCAGCACCGTTGTGGGACAGGCCCACAATGGGCAGTTCTTC	CASTVVGQAHNGQFF
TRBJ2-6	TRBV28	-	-	TGTGCCAGCAGCACCACGTTGTTATACACCTCTGGGGCCAACGTCCTGACTTTC	CASSTTLLYTSGANVLTF
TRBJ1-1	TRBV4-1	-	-	TGCGCCAGCAGCCAAGATTCTGGCCGGAACACTGAAGCTTTCTTT	CASSQDSGRNTEAFF
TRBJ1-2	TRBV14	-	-	TGTGCCAGCAGCCTCGGGAGACCGTTCTATGGCTACACCTTC	CASSLGRPFYGYTF